This TCR beta chain comes out of a study of beta chain features in type 1 diabetes (dated by TCRdb to 2017 to 2018). As for the study more broadly: Mean age, gender distribution, total cell number and subset yield were not different between patients and healthy donors. The study compared TCRB repertoires of sorted circulating CD4+ T cell subsets between recently diagnosed type 1 diabetes patients and matched healthy donors. Regulatory and stem cell-like memory subsets were obtained from only 8 patients and roughly 8 healthy donors, while naive and central memory subsets were obtained from all 30 or so donors. A total of 85 million to 140 million sorted cells were examined across all samples, and a strong correlation was observed between cell number per subset and RNA yield. Results and caveats for the whole study, not just this receptor: Sequencing cDNA rather than genomic DNA could over-represent highly expressing activated cells, although activation and CD3 levels did not differ between groups. Fewer insertions and more nucleotide deletions at VDJ recombination sites were observed in patients with type 1 diabetes, implying thymic rearrangement abnormalities. A moderate but significant shortening of TCRB CDR3 length was observed in type 1 diabetes patients in all four CD4+ subsets. Naive, central memory and regulatory TCRB repertoires appeared to be more similar among patients than among healthy donors. Shorter templates might be favored by PCR, yet because patient and control samples were amplified and corrected together, any such skew would affect both groups equally. Because the HLA sub-analyses included only small numbers of individuals, any influence of HLA type on TCRB rearrangement was left unresolved.

Turning to this clone: The specificity of this receptor is unknown. No quality values exist for individual bases; no much larger clone is one base distant.

There are 12 amino acids in the CDR3, from cysteine to phenylalanine inclusive. The retained sequence is limited to the CDR3, 36 bases, with the frame set at the first base. Trimming removed 2 bases from V and 7 bases from J, leaving 6 bases between the germline ends. Reading the germline V gene (reference sequence) gives CDR1 LNHDA and CDR2 SQIVND. The entire isolated RNA was reverse transcribed using the High Capacity cDNA Reverse Transcription Kit, and thus expressed TCRB transcripts were sequenced. Naive, central memory and regulatory T cell samples underwent deep immunoSEQ sequencing, averaging approximately 3.5 million total reads per sample. After sorted cells were lysed in RLT buffer, RNA was extracted with DNase-treated RNeasy Micro or Mini kits, with the choice depending on cell number. To prevent cross-contamination, every cell subset was processed on its own, while patient and healthy donor samples were processed together. The immunoSEQ multiplex PCR was used to amplify TCRB sequences from cDNA, yielding 87-bp fragments that span the CDR3 region. Sequencing of the amplicons was done on the Illumina HiSeq platform. The original pipeline was this. Synthetic template baselines were used to correct PCR bias computationally, reads within Hamming distance 2 were collapsed together, and singletons that could not be merged were discarded. Reads were aligned against IMGT to assign V, D and J genes, CDR3 length and insertions or deletions at six rearrangement sites. Within each subset, clonotype counts were normalized to sorted cell number, and only after that were true diversity and Gini coefficients computed with the tcR R package. The overlap coefficient, calculated on TCRB nucleotide sequences, was used to measure repertoire sharing. In its TCRdb copy, this immuneACCESS table keeps in-frame sequences only and misses some clones. Where compared with another copy, unresolved V genes explain less than half of these, and the others have no known cause. V, J and clone size were drawn from that table, and D and trimming were deduced from the DNA. In this sample the table shows about 290,000 clones, roughly 8% of which occur a single time. Together, the top ten hold roughly 1% of the sample.

Each donor gave one peripheral blood draw, averaging approximately 110 mL, which was collected into heparinised tubes. A BD FACSAria II and a panel including CD45RO, CCR7, CD25, CD127, CD95 and CD27 were used to sort naive, central memory, regulatory and stem cell-like memory CD4+ T cells. A purity above 95% was achieved for all sorted populations. PBMCs were isolated immediately by Lymphoprep density gradient centrifugation and stained directly without culture. Samples were stained and sorted in pairs, with one healthy donor and one patient per experiment, so that batch effects were minimized. What was sequenced was central memory CD4+ T cells from blood. The chain employs TRBV19 and TRBJ1-5, with the D gene not confidently named. The source is a woman aged 18-29 years in good health. The DNA sequence follows: TGTGCCAGTAGTATACGTGAGCAGCCCCAGCATTTT. Translated, it reads CASSIREQPQHF.